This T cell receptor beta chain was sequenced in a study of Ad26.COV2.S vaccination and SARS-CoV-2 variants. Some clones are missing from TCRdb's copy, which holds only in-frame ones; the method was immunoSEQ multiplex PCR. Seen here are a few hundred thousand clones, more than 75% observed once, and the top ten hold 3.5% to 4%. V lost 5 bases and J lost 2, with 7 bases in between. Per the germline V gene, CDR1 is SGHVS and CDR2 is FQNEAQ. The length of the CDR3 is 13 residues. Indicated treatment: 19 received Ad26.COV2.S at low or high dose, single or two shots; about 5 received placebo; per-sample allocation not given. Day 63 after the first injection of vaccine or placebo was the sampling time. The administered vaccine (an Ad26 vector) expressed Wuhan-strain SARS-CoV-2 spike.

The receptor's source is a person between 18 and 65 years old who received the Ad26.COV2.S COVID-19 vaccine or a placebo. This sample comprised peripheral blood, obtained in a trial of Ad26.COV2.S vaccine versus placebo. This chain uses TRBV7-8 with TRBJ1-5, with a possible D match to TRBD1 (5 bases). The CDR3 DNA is TGTGCCAGCAGCAGGGGCCGCAATCAGCCCCAGCATTTT. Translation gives CASSRGRNQPQHF.